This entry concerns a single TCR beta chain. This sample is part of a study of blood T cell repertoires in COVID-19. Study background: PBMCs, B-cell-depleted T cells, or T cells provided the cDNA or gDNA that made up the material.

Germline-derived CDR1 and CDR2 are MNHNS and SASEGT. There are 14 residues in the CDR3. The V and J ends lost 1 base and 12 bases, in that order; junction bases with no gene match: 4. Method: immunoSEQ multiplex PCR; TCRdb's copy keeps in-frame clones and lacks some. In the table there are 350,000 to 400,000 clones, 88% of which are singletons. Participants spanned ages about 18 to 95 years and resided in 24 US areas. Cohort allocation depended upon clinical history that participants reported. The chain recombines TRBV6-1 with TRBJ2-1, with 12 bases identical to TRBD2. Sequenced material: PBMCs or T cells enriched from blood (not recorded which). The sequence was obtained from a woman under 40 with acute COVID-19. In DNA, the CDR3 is TGTGCCAGCAGTGAAGTATGGGGACTAGCGGGGCAGTTCTTC. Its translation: CASSEVWGLAGQFF.